The clone carrying this TCR beta chain was observed a handful of times. The CDR3 contains 14 residues. Germline V gene sequence: CDR1 MNHEY, CDR2 SVGAGI. The V gene end was trimmed by 6 bases and the J gene end by 6 bases; junction bases not matched to a gene: 8. These data belong to a study of blood T cell repertoires in COVID-19. Methods used by the authors: Cell counts per sample came from amplifying reference gene primers. Data came from immunoSEQ multiplex PCR; TCRdb stores just in-frame clones and leaves some out. V and J calls and clone size come straight from that table; D and trimming were deduced from the DNA. The repertoire holds about 130,000 clones, with roughly four fifths as singletons.

The V gene is TRBV6-5, the J gene TRBJ2-4, with 7 bases identical to TRBD1. Sequencing was performed on PBMCs or T cells enriched from blood (not recorded which). This TCR came from a man in his fifties or sixties who had recovered from COVID-19. Here the CDR3 reads CASSPGQKGNIQYF. CDR3 in DNA: TGTGCCAGCAGCCCGGGACAGAAGGGAAACATTCAGTACTTC.